Included here is one T cell receptor beta chain sequence, with context. This entry belongs to a study of blood T cell repertoires in COVID-19. Study-level background: Sample material is recorded as cDNA or gDNA derived from T cells, B-cell-depleted T cells, or PBMCs.

CDR1 and CDR2 (germline): SGHDT, YYEEEE. Trimming stripped 0 bases from V and 4 bases from J, with 18 bases between. CDR3 size: 17 residues. The authors' processing: Using reference gene primer amplification, nucleated cell counts were estimated. Profiling relied on immunoSEQ multiplex PCR, and the TCRdb table lists in-frame clones only, not all of them. The DNA was the basis for D and trimming; V, J and clone size are from that table. Among around 140,000 clones, roughly 83% were seen once, and the ten largest hold roughly 15%. The TCR comes from a woman over 75 with acute or convalescent COVID-19. Sequenced sample: peripheral blood. This chain joins TRBV5-6 and TRBJ2-3, with D perhaps matching TRBD2 (5 bases). In DNA form, the CDR3 reads TGTGCCAGCAGCTTGGCCCCACCAGGCGGGCCCCCAGATACGCAGTATTTT. This gives the protein CASSLAPPGGPPDTQYF.